This T cell receptor beta chain was recovered during a study of identical twins. There are many counts of this clonotype. Its antigen is unidentified. Study results and caveats: Out-of-frame beta chain sequences displayed weaker excess sharing between twins.

TCRdb re-called the 5' RACE reads through MiXCR, storing one row per CDR3 protein. The table has some 260,000 distinct CDR3 sequences, roughly 13% seen once; the top ten hold around 8.9%. Looked up from germline, CDR1 is SEHNR and CDR2 is FQNEAQ (reference sequence). The V and J ends lost 5 bases and 8 bases, in that order; junction bases with no gene match: 10. This CDR3 contains 16 residues. Sequenced input: memory (CD45RO+) T cells sorted from blood. The chain links TRBV7-9 to TRBJ2-1, with 12 positions matching TRBD2. The origin of this receptor is a woman under 30 in good health. As DNA, the CDR3 is TGTGCCAGCAGCCTCATGGGACTAGCGGGTAAGGATGAGCAGTTCTTC. Translation gives CASSLMGLAGKDEQFF.